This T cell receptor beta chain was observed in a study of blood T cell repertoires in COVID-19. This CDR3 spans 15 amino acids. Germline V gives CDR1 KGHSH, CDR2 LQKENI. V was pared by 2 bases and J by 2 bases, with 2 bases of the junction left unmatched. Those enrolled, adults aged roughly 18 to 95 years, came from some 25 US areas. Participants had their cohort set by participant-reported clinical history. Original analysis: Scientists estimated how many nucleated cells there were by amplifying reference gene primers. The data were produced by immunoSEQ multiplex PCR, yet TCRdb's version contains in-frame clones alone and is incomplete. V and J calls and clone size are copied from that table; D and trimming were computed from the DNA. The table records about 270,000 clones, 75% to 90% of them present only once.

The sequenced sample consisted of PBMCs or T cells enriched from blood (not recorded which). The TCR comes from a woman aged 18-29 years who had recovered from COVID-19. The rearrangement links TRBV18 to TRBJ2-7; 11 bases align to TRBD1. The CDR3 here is CASSPGQGAAYEQYF. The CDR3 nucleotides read TGTGCCAGCTCACCAGGACAGGGGGCCGCCTACGAGCAGTACTTC.